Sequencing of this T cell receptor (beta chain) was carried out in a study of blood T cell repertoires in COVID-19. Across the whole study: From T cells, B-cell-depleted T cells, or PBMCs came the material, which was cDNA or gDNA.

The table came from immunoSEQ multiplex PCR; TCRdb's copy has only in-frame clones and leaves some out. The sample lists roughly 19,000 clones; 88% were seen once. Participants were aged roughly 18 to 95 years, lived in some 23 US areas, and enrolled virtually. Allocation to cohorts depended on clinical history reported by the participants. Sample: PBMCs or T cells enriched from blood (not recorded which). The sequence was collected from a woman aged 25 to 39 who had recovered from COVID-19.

In nucleotides, the CDR3 is TGTGCCAGCAGTGAACCAAGCGGGGGGGTGCAAGAGACCCAGTACTTC. Residues: CASSEPSGGVQETQYF. The chain uses TRBV6-1 and TRBJ2-5; 10 positions match TRBD2. The CDR3 extends over 16 amino acids. Germline CDR1 reads MNHNS; CDR2 reads SASEGT. V was pared by 2 bases and J by 2 bases, with 5 bases of the junction left unmatched.